This T cell receptor beta chain appears in the sequencing data of a study of CD8 T cells in ankylosing spondylitis. Libraries for TCR beta were made by quantitative 5'-RACE with molecular barcodes. MiXCR, run by TCRdb on the 5' RACE reads, gives a single entry per CDR3 protein. The sample lists 200,000 to 250,000 distinct CDR3 sequences, around 16% occurring once. This clonotype was counted a few times. Antigen specificity is unknown. Study-level points and caveats: Those disease-linked clones were CD8+; they were also relatively rare in peripheral blood. Characteristic of ankylosing spondylitis blood, it appeared, was a TCR beta motif comprising fewer than 10 highly homologous variants. The authors reported significant enrichment of disease-linked clones in matched ankylosing spondylitis synovial fluid. Prior literature has documented some motif variants in synovial fluid and blood from reactive arthritis.

Germline CDR1 and CDR2: LGHDT and YNNKEL (reference sequence). The CDR3 has 16 amino acids. With V trimmed by 0 bases and J by 3 bases, 4 bases remained unmatched. The chain has TRBV3-1 and TRBJ2-5; 10 bases agree with TRBD2. The sequence derives from a male donor with ankylosing spondylitis. Sequencing used blood, either unsorted or a sorted T cell fraction (not recorded which). The DNA for the CDR3 is TGTGCCAGCAGCCAAGAATCGCTAGCGGGAGAAGAGACCCAGTACTTC. Translation gives CASSQESLAGEETQYF.